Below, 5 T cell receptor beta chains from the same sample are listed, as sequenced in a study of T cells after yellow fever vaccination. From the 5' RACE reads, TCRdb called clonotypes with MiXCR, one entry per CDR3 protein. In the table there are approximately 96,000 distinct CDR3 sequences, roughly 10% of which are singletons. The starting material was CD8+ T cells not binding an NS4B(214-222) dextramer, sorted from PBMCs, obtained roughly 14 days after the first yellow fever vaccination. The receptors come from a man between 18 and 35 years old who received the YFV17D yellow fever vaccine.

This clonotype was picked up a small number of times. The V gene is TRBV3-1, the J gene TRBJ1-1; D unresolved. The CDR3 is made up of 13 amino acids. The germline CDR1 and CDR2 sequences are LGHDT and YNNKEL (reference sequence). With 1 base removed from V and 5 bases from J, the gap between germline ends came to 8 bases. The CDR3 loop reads CASSQVRGTEAFF. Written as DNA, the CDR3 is TGTGCCAGCAGCCAAGTCCGAGGGACTGAAGCTTTCTTT.

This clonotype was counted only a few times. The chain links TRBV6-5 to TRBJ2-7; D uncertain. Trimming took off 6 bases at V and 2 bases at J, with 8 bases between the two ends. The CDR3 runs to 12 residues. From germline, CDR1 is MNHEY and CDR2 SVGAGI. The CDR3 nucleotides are TGTGCCAGCAGCCCCGGACCCTACGAGCAGTACTTC. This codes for CASSPGPYEQYF.

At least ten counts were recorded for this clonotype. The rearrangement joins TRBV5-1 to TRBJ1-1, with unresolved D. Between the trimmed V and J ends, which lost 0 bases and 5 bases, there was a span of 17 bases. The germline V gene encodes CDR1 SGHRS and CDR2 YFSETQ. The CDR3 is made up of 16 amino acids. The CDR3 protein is CASSLGSGSSGTEAFF. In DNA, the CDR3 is TGCGCCAGCAGCTTGGGGTCCGGATCATCGGGGACTGAAGCTTTCTTT.

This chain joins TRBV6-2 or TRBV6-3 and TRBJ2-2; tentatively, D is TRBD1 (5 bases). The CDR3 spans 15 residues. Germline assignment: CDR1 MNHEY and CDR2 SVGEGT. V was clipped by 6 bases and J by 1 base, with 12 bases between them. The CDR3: CASRGITGNTGELFF. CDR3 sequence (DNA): TGTGCCAGCAGAGGGATAACAGGGAACACCGGGGAGCTGTTTTTT.

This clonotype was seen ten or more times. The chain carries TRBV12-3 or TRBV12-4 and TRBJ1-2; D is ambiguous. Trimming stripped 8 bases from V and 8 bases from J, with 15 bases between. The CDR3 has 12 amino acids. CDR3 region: CASSLGGHGYTF. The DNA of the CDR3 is TGTGCCAGCTCACTGGGAGGGCACGGCTACACCTTC.